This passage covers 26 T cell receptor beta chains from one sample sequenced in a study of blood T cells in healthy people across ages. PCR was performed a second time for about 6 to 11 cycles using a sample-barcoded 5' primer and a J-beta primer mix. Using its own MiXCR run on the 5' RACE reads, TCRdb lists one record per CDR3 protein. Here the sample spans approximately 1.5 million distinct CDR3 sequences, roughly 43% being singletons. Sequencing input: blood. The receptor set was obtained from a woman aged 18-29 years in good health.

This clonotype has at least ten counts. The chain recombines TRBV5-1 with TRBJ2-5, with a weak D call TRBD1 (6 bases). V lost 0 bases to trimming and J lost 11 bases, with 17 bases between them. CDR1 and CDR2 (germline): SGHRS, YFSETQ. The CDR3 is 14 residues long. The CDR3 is CASSLGQVGNEQYF. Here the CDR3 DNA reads TGCGCCAGCAGCTTGGGACAGGTAGGGAATGAGCAGTACTTC.

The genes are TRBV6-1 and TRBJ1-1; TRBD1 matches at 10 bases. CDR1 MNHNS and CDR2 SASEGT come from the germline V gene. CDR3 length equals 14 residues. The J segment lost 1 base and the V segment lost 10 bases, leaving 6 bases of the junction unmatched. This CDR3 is CATGTGVWNTEAFF. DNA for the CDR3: TGTGCCACAGGGACAGGGGTATGGAACACTGAAGCTTTCTTT.

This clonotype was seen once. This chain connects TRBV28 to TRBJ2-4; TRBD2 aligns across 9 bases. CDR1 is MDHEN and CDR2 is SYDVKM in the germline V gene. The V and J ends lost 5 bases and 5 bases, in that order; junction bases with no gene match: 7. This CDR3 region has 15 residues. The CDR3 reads CASSPSSGAENIQYF. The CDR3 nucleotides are TGTGCCAGCAGTCCATCTAGCGGGGCGGAAAACATTCAGTACTTC.

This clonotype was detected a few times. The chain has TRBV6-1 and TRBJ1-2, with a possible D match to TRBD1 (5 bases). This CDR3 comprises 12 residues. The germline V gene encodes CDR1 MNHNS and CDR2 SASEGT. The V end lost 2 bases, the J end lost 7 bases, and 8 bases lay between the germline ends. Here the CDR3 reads CASSEWGSGYTF. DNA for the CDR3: TGTGCCAGCAGTGAATGGGGCAGTGGCTACACCTTC.

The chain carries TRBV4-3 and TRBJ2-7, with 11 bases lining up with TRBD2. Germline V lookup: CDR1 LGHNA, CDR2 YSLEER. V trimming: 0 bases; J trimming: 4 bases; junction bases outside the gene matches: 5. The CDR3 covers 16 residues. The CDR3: CASSQDAGTSGYEQYF. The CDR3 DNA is TGCGCCAGCAGCCAAGACGCCGGGACTAGCGGATACGAGCAGTACTTC.

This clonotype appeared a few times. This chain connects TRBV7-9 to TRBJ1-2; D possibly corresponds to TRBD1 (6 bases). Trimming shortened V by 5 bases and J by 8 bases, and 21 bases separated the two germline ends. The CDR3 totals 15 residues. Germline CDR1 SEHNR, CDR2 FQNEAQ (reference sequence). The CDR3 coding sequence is TGTGCCAGCAGCCCTACCTCTACAGGGCCTGAGGGCTACACCTTC. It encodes CASSPTSTGPEGYTF.

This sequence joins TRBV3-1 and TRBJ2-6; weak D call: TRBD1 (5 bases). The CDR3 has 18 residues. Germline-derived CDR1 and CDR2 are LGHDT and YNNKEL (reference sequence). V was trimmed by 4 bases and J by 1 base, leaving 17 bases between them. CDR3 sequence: CASSLTSQAASGANVLTF. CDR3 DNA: TGTGCCAGCAGCCTCACTTCACAGGCGGCTTCTGGGGCCAACGTCCTGACTTTC.

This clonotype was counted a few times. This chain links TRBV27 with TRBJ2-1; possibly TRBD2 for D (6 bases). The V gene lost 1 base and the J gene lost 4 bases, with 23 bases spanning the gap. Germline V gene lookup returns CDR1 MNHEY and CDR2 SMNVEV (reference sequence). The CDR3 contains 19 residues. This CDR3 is CASSLYFGGILTTYNEQFF. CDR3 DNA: TGTGCCAGCAGTTTATATTTCGGGGGTATCCTTACGACATACAATGAGCAGTTCTTC.

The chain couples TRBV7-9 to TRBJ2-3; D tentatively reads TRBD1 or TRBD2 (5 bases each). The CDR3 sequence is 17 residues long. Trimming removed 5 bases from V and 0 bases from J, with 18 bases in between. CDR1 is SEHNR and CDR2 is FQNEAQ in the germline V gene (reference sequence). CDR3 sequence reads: CASSAPLGRLSTDTQYF. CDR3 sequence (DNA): TGTGCCAGCAGCGCGCCGCTGGGACGGCTAAGCACAGATACGCAGTATTTT.

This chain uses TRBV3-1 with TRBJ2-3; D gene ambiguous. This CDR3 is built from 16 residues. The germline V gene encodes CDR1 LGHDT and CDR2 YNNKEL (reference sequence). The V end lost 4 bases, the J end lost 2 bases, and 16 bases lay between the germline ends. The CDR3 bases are TGTGCCAGCAGCCTACGGCAGGACCTTATCACAGATACGCAGTATTTT. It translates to CASSLRQDLITDTQYF.

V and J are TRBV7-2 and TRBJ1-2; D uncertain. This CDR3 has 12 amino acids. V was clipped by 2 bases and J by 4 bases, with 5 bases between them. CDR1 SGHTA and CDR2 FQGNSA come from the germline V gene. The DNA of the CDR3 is TGTGCCAGCAGCTTATATCTCTATGGCTACACCTTC. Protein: CASSLYLYGYTF.

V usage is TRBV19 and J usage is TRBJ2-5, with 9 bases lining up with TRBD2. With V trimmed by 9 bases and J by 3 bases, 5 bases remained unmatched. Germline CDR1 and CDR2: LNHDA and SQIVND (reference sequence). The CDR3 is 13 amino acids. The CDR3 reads CASDSGGEETQYF. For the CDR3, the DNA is TGTGCCAGCGATAGCGGGGGCGAAGAGACCCAGTACTTC.

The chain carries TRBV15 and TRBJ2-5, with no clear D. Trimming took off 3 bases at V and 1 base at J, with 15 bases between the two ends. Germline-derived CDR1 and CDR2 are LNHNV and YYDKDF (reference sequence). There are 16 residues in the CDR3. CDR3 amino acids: CATSSVWLSTQETQYF. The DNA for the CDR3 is TGTGCCACCAGCAGCGTCTGGTTGTCTACCCAAGAGACCCAGTACTTC.

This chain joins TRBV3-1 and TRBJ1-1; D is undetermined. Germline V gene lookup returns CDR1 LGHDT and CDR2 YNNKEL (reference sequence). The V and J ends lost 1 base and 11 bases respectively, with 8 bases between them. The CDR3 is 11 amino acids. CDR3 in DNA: TGTGCCAGCAGCCAAGGAATCACGGCTTTCTTT. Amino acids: CASSQGITAFF. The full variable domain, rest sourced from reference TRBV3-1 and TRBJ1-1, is DTAVSQTPKYLVTQMGNDKSIKCEQNLGHDTMYWYKQDSKKFLKIMFSYNNKELIINETVPNRFSPKSPDKAHLNLHINSLELGDSAVYFCASSQGITAFFGQGTRLTVV.

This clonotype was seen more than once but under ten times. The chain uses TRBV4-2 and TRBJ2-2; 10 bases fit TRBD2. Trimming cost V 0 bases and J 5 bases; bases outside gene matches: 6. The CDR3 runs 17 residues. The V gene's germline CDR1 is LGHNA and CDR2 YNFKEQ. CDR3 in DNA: TGTGCCAGCAGCCAAGATCGGGGGACTAGCGTGACCGGGGAGCTGTTTTTT. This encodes CASSQDRGTSVTGELFF.

The CDR3 DNA reads TGTGCCAGCAGTTTGGGCCTCCCCGGGGAGCTGTTTTTT. Protein product: CASSLGLPGELFF. This chain joins TRBV28 and TRBJ2-2; D uncertain. V lost 3 bases and J 6 bases, leaving 8 bases between the germline ends. Germline V CDR1 and CDR2: MDHEN, SYDVKM. The length of the CDR3 is 13 residues.

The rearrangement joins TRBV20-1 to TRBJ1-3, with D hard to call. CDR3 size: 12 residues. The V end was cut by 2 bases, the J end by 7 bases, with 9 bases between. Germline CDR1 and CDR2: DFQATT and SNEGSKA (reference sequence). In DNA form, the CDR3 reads TGCAGTGCTAGATCCCCGCGGAACACCATATATTTT. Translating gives CSARSPRNTIYF.

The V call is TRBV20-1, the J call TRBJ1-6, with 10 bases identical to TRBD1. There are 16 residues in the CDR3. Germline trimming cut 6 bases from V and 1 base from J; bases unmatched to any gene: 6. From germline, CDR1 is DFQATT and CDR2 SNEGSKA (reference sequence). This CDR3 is CSALGDRGSYNSPLHF. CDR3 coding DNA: TGCAGTGCCCTCGGGGACAGGGGATCCTATAATTCACCCCTCCACTTT.

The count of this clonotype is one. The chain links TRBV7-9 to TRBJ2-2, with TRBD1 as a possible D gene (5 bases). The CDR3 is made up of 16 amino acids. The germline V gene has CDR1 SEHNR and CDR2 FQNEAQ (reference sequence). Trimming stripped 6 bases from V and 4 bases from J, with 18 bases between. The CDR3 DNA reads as TGTGCCAGCAGGAAAGCTGGCAGGGTAGTCACCGGGGAGCTGTTTTTT. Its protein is CASRKAGRVVTGELFF.

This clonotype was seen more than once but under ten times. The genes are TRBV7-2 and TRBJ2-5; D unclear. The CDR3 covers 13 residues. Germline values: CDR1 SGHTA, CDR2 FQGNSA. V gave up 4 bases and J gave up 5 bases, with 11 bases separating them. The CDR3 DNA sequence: TGTGCCAGCAGCTCCCCTTTGGGGGAGACCCAGTACTTC. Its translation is CASSSPLGETQYF.

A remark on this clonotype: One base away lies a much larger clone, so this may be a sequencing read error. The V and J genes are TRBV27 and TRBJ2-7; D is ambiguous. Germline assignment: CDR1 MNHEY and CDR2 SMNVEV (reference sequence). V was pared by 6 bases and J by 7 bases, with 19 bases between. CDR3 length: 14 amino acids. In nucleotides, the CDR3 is TGTGCCAGCAGCCGACCCGACAACTACAATGAGCAGTACTTC. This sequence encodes CASSRPDNYNEQYF.

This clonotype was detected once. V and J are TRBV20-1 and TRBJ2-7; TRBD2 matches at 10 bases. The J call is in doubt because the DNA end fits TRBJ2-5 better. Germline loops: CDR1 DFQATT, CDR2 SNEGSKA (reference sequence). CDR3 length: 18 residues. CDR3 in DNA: TGCAGTGCTAGATCCTCTAGCGGGAGCAAGGGAGGTAGAGAGACCCAGTACTTC. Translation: CSARSSSGSKGGRETQYF.

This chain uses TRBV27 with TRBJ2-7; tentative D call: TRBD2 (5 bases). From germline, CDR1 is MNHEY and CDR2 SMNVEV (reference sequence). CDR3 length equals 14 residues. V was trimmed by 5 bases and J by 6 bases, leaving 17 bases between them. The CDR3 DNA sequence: TGTGCCAGCAGTCCCCGGGAACGACGGGGCGAGCAGTACTTC. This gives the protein CASSPRERRGEQYF.

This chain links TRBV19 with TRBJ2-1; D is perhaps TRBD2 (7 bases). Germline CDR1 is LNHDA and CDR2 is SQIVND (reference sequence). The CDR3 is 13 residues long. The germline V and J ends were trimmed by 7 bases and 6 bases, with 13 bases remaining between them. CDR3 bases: TGTGCCAGTAAGGGGGGGCCGACCAATGAGCAGTTCTTC. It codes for CASKGGPTNEQFF.

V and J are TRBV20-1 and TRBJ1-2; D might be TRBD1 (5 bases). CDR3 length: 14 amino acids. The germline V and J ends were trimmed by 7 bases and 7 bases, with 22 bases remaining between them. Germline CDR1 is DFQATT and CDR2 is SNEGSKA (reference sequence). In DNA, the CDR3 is TGCAGTGTCCGCTGGCTCGGGACGAATAGTGGCTACACCTTC. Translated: CSVRWLGTNSGYTF.

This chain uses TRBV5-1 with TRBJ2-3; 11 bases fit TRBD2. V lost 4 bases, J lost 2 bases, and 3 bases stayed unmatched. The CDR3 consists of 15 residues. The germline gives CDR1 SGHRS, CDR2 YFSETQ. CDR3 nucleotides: TGCGCCAGCAGCCATAGCGGGGGGGACACAGATACGCAGTATTTT. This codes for CASSHSGGDTDTQYF.